Sequencing of this T cell receptor beta chain was carried out in a study of response to subunit inactivated influenza vaccine. The table lists this clonotype with a few counts. No antigen is known for it. Study-wide points: That few new T cells are recruited by each seasonal influenza vaccination was the authors' suggestion.

A single record per CDR3 protein comes from TCRdb applying MiXCR to the RT-PCR reads. Among more than 400,000 distinct CDR3 sequences listed, 10% to 11% were seen once. Germline values: CDR1 ENHRY, CDR2 SYGVKD. The J segment lost 3 bases and the V segment lost 7 bases, leaving 3 bases of the junction unmatched. This CDR3 is built from 13 residues. This specimen consisted of PBMCs from blood, obtained about 40 days after vaccination. The chain joins TRBV10-3 to TRBJ2-3, with 8 nucleotides matching TRBD2. This TCR came from a man between 45 and 60 years old who received an inactivated influenza vaccine. As DNA, the CDR3 is TGTGCCATCAACGGCGGGGGGACAGATACGCAGTATTTT. This sequence encodes CAINGGGTDTQYF.